This T cell receptor beta chain comes out of a study of cytotoxic CD8 clonotypes in ibrutinib-treated CLL. Study background: Ten to eleven relapsed/refractory, some 15 treatment-naive; some 17 IGHV unmutated.

Study results and limitations: Clonality increased at ibrutinib response and stayed stable in sustained remission. At progression, however, it fell back toward baseline. Baseline clonality, above age-matched healthy donor levels, tracked circulating CD8+ T-cell counts. Public clonotypes showed up rarely, and on treatment they shrank or held steady.

For this clone: Its antigen is undetermined.

The protocol was immunoSEQ multiplex PCR, while the TCRdb copy is restricted to in-frame clones and leaves out a portion. This sample has approximately 130,000 clones, with 84% found just once. The source material was PBMCs, sampled after 24 months of ibrutinib treatment. The TCR sequence derives from a human donor with chronic lymphocytic leukemia.

CDR3 residues: CASSFRPDTQYF. The CDR3 region has the DNA TGTGCCAGCAGCTTCCGACCAGATACGCAGTATTTT. This sequence joins TRBV5-4 and TRBJ2-3; unclear D gene. Trimming took off 2 bases at V and 4 bases at J, with 5 bases between the two ends. The CDR3 runs to 12 residues. Germline V gene data show CDR1 as SGHNT and CDR2 as YYREEE (reference sequence).